This T cell receptor beta chain emerged from a study of identical twins. One entry per CDR3 protein results from TCRdb running MiXCR on the 5' RACE reads. The sample consists of around 220,000 distinct CDR3 sequences, 8% to 11% of them appearing once. The CDR3 consists of 18 residues. CDR1 and CDR2 (germline): MNHEY, SVGAGI. J lost 0 bases, V lost 2 bases, and 6 bases had no gene match. This clonotype was seen a single time. The antigen is undetermined. The study's findings and limits: With abundant cord blood beta clonotypes, insertions were fewer; memory repertoires showed no such pattern. Out-of-frame beta sequences exhibited a weaker degree of excess twin sharing.

This chain connects TRBV6-5 to TRBJ2-1; 11 positions agree with TRBD2. Sequencing used memory T cells sorted from blood. This clonotype originated in a man aged 45-65 years in good health. The CDR3 protein is CASSYRTSGPRSYNEQFF. The CDR3 region has the DNA TGTGCCAGCAGTTACCGGACTAGCGGGCCGCGCTCCTACAATGAGCAGTTCTTC.